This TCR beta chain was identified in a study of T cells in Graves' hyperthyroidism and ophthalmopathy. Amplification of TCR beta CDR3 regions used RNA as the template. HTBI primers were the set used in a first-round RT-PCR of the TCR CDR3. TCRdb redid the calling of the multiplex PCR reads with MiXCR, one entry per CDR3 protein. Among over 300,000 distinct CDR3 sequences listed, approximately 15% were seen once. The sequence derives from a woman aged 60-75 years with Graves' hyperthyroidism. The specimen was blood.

CDR3 protein: CASGLVHGGRANTGELFF. CDR3 DNA sequence: TGTGCTAGTGGTTTGGTACATGGAGGGAGGGCTAACACCGGGGAGCTGTTTTTT. The chain combines TRBV12-5 with TRBJ2-2; 7 bases fit TRBD2. CDR1 and CDR2 from the germline V gene are LGHNT and FRNRAP. The CDR3 consists of 18 residues. The V segment lost 0 bases and the J segment 2 bases; nucleotides outside the gene matches: 9.